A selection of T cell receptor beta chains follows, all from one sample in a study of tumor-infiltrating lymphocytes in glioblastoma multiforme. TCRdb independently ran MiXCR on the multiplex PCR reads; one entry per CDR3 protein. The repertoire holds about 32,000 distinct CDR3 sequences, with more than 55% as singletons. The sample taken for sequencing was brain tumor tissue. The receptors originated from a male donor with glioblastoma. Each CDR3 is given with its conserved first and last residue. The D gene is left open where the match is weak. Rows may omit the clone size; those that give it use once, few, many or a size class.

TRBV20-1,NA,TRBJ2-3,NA,TGCAGTGCTAGCGTGATGGTGGCGACAGATACGCAGAATTTT,CSASVMVATDTQNF
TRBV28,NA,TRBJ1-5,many,TGTGCCAGCAGTTTGCGGGCCGGCAACAATCAGCCCCAGCATTTT,CASSLRAGNNQPQHF
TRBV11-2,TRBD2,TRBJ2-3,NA,TGTGCCAGCAGCCCGGGGACTAGCGGGGGGAGCACAGATACGCAGTATTTT,CASSPGTSGGSTDTQYF
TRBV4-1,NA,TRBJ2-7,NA,TGCGCCAGCAACCAAGCTCCGGAGGGCTACGAGCAGTACTTC,CASNQAPEGYEQYF
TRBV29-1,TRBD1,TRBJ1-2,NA,TGCATCGTTGTCTCGTTGGTGGGGACAGGGGGATTTGGCTACACCTTC,CIVVSLVGTGGFGYTF
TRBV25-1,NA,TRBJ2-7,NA,TGTGCCAGCAGTGACCCCCCGGGGCAGGGCTCCAACGAGCAGTACTTC,CASSDPPGQGSNEQYF
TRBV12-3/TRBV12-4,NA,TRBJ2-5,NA,TGTGCCGGCAGTTTCTTGGAGACCCAGCACTTC,CAGSFLETQHF
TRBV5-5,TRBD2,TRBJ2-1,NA,TGTGCCAGCAGCATGGGACTAGCGGGAGGGGATCGAGAGCAGTTCTTC,CASSMGLAGGDREQFF
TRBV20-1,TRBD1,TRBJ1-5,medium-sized,TGCAGTGCTACCAAGACAGGGGGCCAGCCCCAGCATTTT,CSATKTGGQPQHF
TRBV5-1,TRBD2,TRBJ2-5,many,TGCGCCAGCAGTTATGGGACTAGCGGGCAACAAGAGACCCAGTACTTC,CASSYGTSGQQETQYF
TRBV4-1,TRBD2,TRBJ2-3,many,TGCGCCAGCAGCCTAGGACTAGCGGCTAGCACAGATACGCAGTATTTT,CASSLGLAASTDTQYF
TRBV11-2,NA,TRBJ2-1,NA,TGTGTCAGCAGCCCAGACAATGCCGAGCAGTTTTTC,CVSSPDNAEQFF
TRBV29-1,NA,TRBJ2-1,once,TGCAGCGCTCAGACGACTGGGAGAGGGAGCAATGAGCAGTTCTTC,CSAQTTGRGSNEQFF
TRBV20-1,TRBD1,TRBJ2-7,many,TGCAGTGCCACGGACAGGGCTGTAGGGACCTACGAGCAGTACTTC,CSATDRAVGTYEQYF
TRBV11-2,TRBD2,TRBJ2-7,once,TGTGCCAGCAGCTCCGTTAGCGGGACGAAAGACGAGCAGTACTTC,CASSSVSGTKDEQYF
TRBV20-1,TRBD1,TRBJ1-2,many,TGCAGTGCTAGTGAGGGGGCCCAGGGCTACACCTTC,CSASEGAQGYTF
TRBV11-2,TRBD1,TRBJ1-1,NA,TGTGCCAACAGCGCACAGCCAGGACAGGGCGGGAGAACTGAAACTTTCTTT,CANSAQPGQGGRTETFF
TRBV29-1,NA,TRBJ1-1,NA,TGCAGCGCTGAAAACGCCTGGACAGCCAGGAAAGCTTTCTTT,CSAENAWTARKAFF
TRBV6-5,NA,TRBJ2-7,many,TGTGCCACCGCCAGGAGCTCCTACGAGCAGTACTTC,CATARSSYEQYF
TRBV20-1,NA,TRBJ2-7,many,TGCAGTGCTAGCGATACAACAAACTACGAGCAGTACTTC,CSASDTTNYEQYF
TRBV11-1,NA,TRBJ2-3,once,TGTGCCAGCAGTCGAGACCCAAGTGTAGGGGATACGCAGTATTTT,CASSRDPSVGDTQYF
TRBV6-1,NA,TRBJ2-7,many,TGTGCCAGCAGTGAAATTCCCCCCCGAACGGGACACCTATACGAGCAGTACTTC,CASSEIPPRTGHLYEQYF
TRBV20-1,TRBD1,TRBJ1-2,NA,TGTAATGCCCGCCGGGACAGCACTAACTATGGCTACACCTTC,CNARRDSTNYGYTF
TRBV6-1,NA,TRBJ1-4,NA,TGTGCCAGCAATGAAGGGACATTGGCGAATGAAAAACTGTTTTTT,CASNEGTLANEKLFF
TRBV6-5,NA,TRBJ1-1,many,TGTGCCAGCAGCCAGGTCTTGAACACTGAAGCTTTCTTT,CASSQVLNTEAFF
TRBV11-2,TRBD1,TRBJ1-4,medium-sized,TGTGCCAGCGCTCTACAGGGACAGGCGAATGAAAAACTGTTTTTT,CASALQGQANEKLFF
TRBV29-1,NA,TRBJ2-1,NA,TGCAGCGGAGACAGGGAAGGGGAGGGTGAGCAGTTCTTC,CSGDREGEGEQFF
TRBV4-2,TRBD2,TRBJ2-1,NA,TGTGCTAGCAGCCAAGACCTAGCGGGAGGCGATGAGCAGTTCTTC,CASSQDLAGGDEQFF
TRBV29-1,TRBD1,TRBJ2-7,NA,TGCAGCGTCGAAGCCGGAACAGGGGTCGACGAGCAGTACTTC,CSVEAGTGVDEQYF
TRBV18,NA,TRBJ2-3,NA,TGTGCCAGCTCGAACCGCGACCTCACAGATACGCAGTATTTT,CASSNRDLTDTQYF
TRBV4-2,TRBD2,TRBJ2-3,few,TGTGCCAGCAGCCAAGATAAACTAGCGGGAGTTGATACGCAGTATTTT,CASSQDKLAGVDTQYF
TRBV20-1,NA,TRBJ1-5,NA,TGCAGTGCTCAGGATGAGTTGGGGGGTAATCAGCCCCAGCATTTT,CSAQDELGGNQPQHF
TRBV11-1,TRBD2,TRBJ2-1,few,TGTGCCAGCAGCTTAGGGCGGGAGTACTACAATGAGCAGTTCTTC,CASSLGREYYNEQFF
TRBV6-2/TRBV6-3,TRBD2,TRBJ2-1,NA,TGTGTCAGTAGTTACCCGGGGACTAGCTTCGGAACCGAACTAAGCTCCTACAATGAGCAGTTCTTC,CVSSYPGTSFGTELSSYNEQFF
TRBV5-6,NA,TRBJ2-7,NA,TGTGCCCGCAGCTGGACAGCGACCTACGAGCAGTACTTC,CARSWTATYEQYF
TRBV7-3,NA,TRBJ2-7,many,TGTGCCAGCAGCTTAGGGGTGGGGCACGAGCAGTACTTC,CASSLGVGHEQYF
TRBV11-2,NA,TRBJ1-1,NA,TGTGCCAGCAGCTTAGGGGGGGGGGGGGACACTGAAGCTTTCTTT,CASSLGGGGDTEAFF
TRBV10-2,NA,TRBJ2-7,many,TGCGCCAGCAGTGAGGACCGGGAGACCTACGAGCAGTACTTC,CASSEDRETYEQYF
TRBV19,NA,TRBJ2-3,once,TGTGCCAGTAGTATATTTGGGGGGCTCACAGATACGCAGTATTTT,CASSIFGGLTDTQYF
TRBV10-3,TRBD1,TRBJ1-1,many,TGTGCCATCAGTGGGGGACAGGGGGCGGACACTGAAGCTTTCTTT,CAISGGQGADTEAFF
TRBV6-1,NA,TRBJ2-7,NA,TGTGCCAGCAGTACCGGGACCAACTACGAGCAGCGCTTC,CASSTGTNYEQRF
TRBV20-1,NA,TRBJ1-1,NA,TGCAGTGCTAGCACCTTGAACACTGAAGCTTTCTTT,CSASTLNTEAFF
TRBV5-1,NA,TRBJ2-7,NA,TGCGCCAGCAGCTTCACCCCCCCCCCCACAGACGAGCAGCACTTC,CASSFTPPPTDEQHF
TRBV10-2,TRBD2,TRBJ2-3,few,TGCGCCAGCAGTGGTTGCGGGAGGGCCGGTACGCAGTATTTT,CASSGCGRAGTQYF
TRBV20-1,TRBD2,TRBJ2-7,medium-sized,TGCAGTGCCAACCTTCGGACTAGCGGGCTCCCGGGGCAGTACTTC,CSANLRTSGLPGQYF
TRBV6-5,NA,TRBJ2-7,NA,TGTGCCAGCAGCGTGGCAGGGGTCTACGAGCAGTACTTC,CASSVAGVYEQYF
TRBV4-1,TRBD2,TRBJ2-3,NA,TGCGCCAGCAGCCCCGTTGGCGGGAGTGACACAGATACTCAGTATTTT,CASSPVGGSDTDTQYF
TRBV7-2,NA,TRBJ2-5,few,TGTGCCAGCAGCTTAGTTTCGGGGGACACCCAGTACTTC,CASSLVSGDTQYF
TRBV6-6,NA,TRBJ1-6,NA,TGTCCCAGCAGTCCTATTATGGGTTCACCCCTCCTCTTT,CPSSPIMGSPLLF
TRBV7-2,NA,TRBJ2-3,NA,TGTGCCAGCAGCTTAAACCTAGGGGATACGCAGTATTTT,CASSLNLGDTQYF
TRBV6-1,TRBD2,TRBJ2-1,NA,TGTGCCAGCAGGGGACTAGCGTTCTACAATGAGCAGTTCTTT,CASRGLAFYNEQFF
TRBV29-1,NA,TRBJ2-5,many,TGCAGCGTTCGCGAGACAAGGCAAGAGACCCAGTACTTC,CSVRETRQETQYF